The next 14 T cell receptor beta chains were all read from a single sample in a study of chemoradiotherapy in HPV16-positive cancers. Here immunoSEQ multiplex PCR was the method, and the copy in TCRdb shows in-frame clones only, minus some. The sample has more than 9,500 clones, around 90% seen once; the top ten hold roughly 2.5%. Sampling was performed from a patient who underwent chemoradiotherapy. These receptors were obtained from a human donor with HPV-associated anogenital cancer.

This chain joins TRBV6-6 and TRBJ2-7; TRBD2 is a possible D gene (7 bases). V was pared by 0 bases and J by 3 bases, with 12 bases between. Germline CDR1 is MNHNY and CDR2 is SVGAGI (reference sequence). This CDR3 contains 15 residues. As DNA, the CDR3 is TGTGCCAGCAGTTACTCGACGGGGGGCGGCTACGAGCAGTACTTC. This gives the protein CASSYSTGGGYEQYF.

This chain links TRBV9 with TRBJ2-3, with unresolved D. V dropped 3 bases and J dropped 5 bases, with 13 bases sitting between them. CDR3 length: 14 amino acids. Per the germline V gene, CDR1 is SGDLS and CDR2 is YYNGEE. CDR3 sequence (DNA): TGTGCCAGCAGCGCCTGGCAAGCCAAAGATACGCAGTATTTT. Amino acid sequence: CASSAWQAKDTQYF.

This rearrangement joins TRBV13 to TRBJ1-5; D remains ambiguous. Trimming took off 0 bases at V and 1 base at J, with 10 bases between the two ends. The germline V gene has CDR1 PRHDT and CDR2 FYEKMQ (reference sequence). CDR3 length: 16 residues. This CDR3 reads CASSLGGGRSNQPQHF. The CDR3 DNA sequence: TGTGCCAGCAGCTTAGGGGGAGGGAGGAGCAATCAGCCCCAGCATTTT.

The chain combines TRBV5-1 with TRBJ2-3; D possibly matches TRBD1 or TRBD2 (7 bases each). CDR3 length: 13 amino acids. Trimming stripped 7 bases from V and 6 bases from J, with 15 bases between. Germline V lookup: CDR1 SGHRS, CDR2 YFSETQ. The CDR3: CASQGEGPDTQYF. CDR3 in DNA: TGCGCCAGCCAGGGGGAGGGACCCGATACGCAGTATTTT.

The J gene is TRBJ2-7, the V gene TRBV27; 15 bases are shared with TRBD2. This CDR3 has 15 amino acids. Germline CDR1 and CDR2: MNHEY and SMNVEV (reference sequence). Germline trimming cut 3 bases from V and 7 bases from J; bases unmatched to any gene: 4. CDR3 bases: TGTGCCAGCAGTTTGAGGACTAGCGGGAGGGTGGAGCAGTACTTC. Translated, it gives CASSLRTSGRVEQYF.

This chain connects TRBV30 to TRBJ2-7; the match to TRBD1 covers 9 bases. V lost 6 bases, J lost 3 bases, and 3 bases stayed unmatched. The CDR3 runs 12 residues. CDR1 is GTSNPN, CDR2 SVGIG, per germline (reference sequence). The CDR3 protein is CACPTGGYEQYF. The CDR3 DNA is TGTGCCTGCCCGACAGGGGGCTACGAGCAGTACTTC. Full variable domain (rest looked up from reference TRBV30 and TRBJ2-7): SQTIHQWPATLVQPVGSPLSLECTVEGTSNPNLYWYRQAAGRGLQLLFYSVGIGQISSEVPQNLSASRPQDRQFILSSKKLLLSDSGFYLCACPTGGYEQYFGPGTRLTVT.

The chain joins TRBV18 to TRBJ1-1; D is possibly TRBD1 (6 bases). Per germline, CDR1 KGHSH and CDR2 LQKENI. Trimming stripped 2 bases from V and 5 bases from J, with 12 bases between. The CDR3 loop spans 14 amino acids. Here the CDR3 reads CASSPTGAGTEAFF. The CDR3 nucleotides read TGTGCCAGCTCACCAACGGGGGCAGGGACTGAAGCTTTCTTT.

V gene TRBV19 combines with J gene TRBJ1-2; unclear D gene. Per germline, CDR1 LNHDA and CDR2 SQIVND (reference sequence). This CDR3 has 13 amino acids. V was trimmed by 2 bases and J by 2 bases, leaving 6 bases between them. The CDR3 here is CASSIIQNYGYTF. The CDR3 region has the DNA TGTGCCAGTAGTATAATACAGAACTATGGCTACACCTTC.

This chain uses TRBV29-1 with TRBJ1-2, with a possible D match to TRBD1 (6 bases). The CDR3 loop spans 13 amino acids. The germline gives CDR1 SQVTM, CDR2 ANQGSEA. The germline V and J ends were trimmed by 5 bases and 3 bases, with 13 bases remaining between them. The CDR3 DNA follows: TGCAGCGTTCGTCACAGGGAGGACTATGGCTACACCTTC. This sequence encodes CSVRHREDYGYTF.

Turning to this clone: Germline and junction disagree at one end, which may indicate a read error. Other nucleotide sequences in the sample specify the same CDR3. The chain recombines TRBV10-1 with TRBJ1-2; D may be TRBD1 (6 bases). Germline CDR1 WNHNN, CDR2 SYGVQD (reference sequence). The CDR3 sequence is 13 residues long. CDR3 sequence reads: CASSSGEPGSYTF. CDR3 bases: TGCGCCAGCAGCTCAGGGGAGCCGGGGAGCTATACCTTC.

The V call is TRBV10-2, the J call TRBJ1-1; weak D call: TRBD1 (6 bases). With 6 bases removed from V and 6 bases from J, the gap between germline ends came to 17 bases. The CDR3 has 14 amino acids. Germline assignment: CDR1 WSHSY and CDR2 SAAADI. CDR3 nucleotide sequence: TGCGCCAGCAGCTTCGGGACATGGGGGGCTGAAGCTTTCTTT. It specifies CASSFGTWGAEAFF.

The J gene is TRBJ2-7, the V gene TRBV6-1, with a tentative D call TRBD1 (6 bases). Germline CDR1 MNHNS, CDR2 SASEGT. Deletions cut 6 bases from V and 5 bases from J, with 20 bases between. This CDR3 region has 15 residues. CDR3 residues: CASRVPTGLLHEQYF. CDR3 in DNA: TGTGCCAGCAGAGTTCCGACAGGCCTACTTCACGAGCAGTACTTC.

The chain employs TRBV5-4 and TRBJ1-1; D gene uncertain. From germline, CDR1 is SGHNT and CDR2 YYREEE (reference sequence). V lost 4 bases, J lost 0 bases, and 7 bases lay in between. CDR3 size: 13 residues. CDR3 loop: CASSPGMNTEAFF. The CDR3 DNA reads as TGTGCCAGCAGCCCGGGGATGAACACTGAAGCTTTCTTT.

V is TRBV5-1 and J is TRBJ1-1, with D uncertain. Germline CDR1 reads SGHRS; CDR2 reads YFSETQ. V lost 4 bases, J lost 0 bases, and 10 bases lay in between. This CDR3 comprises 14 residues. In nucleotides, the CDR3 is TGCGCCAGCAGCCCAAACCCGGTGAACACTGAAGCTTTCTTT. Translated, it gives CASSPNPVNTEAFF.